The source of this T cell receptor beta chain is a study of blood T cell repertoires in COVID-19. Study-wide context: The study drew acute and convalescent COVID-19 samples from the United States, Italy and Spain.

The CDR3 spans 19 residues. Trimming stripped 7 bases from V and 0 bases from J, with 25 bases between. Germline values: CDR1 LNHDA, CDR2 SQIVND (reference sequence). In the original analysis: Estimation of nucleated cell counts relied on the amplification of reference gene primers. The method was immunoSEQ multiplex PCR; TCRdb's version includes in-frame clones alone and lacks a portion of them. V, J and clone size are taken as reported in that table, and D and trimming were inferred from the DNA itself. The data contain under 200,000 clones, 88% of them singletons. The rearrangement joins TRBV19 to TRBJ2-1, with a weak D call TRBD2 (6 bases). The origin of this receptor is a man between 60 and 75 years old with acute or convalescent COVID-19. What was sequenced was peripheral blood. The CDR3 DNA sequence: TGTGCCAGTATTCGCTTTGGGGCGGGGACCCCTAGCTCCTACAATGAGCAGTTCTTC. This gives the protein CASIRFGAGTPSSYNEQFF.